This record concerns one T cell receptor (beta chain) sequence. The CDR3 covers 16 residues. V gave up 4 bases and J gave up 4 bases, with 20 bases separating them. Germline CDR1 is SGHDT and CDR2 is YYEEEE. Profiled with immunoSEQ multiplex PCR; TCRdb holds only in-frame clones, not every one. Among 5,000 or so clones, approximately 77% were seen once, and the ten largest hold around 15%. This record belongs to a study of immune cell composition in non-small cell lung cancer. Normal lung was taken at the farthest possible site, at least 3 cm from tumour. The source material was non-adjacent lung tissue. The TCR was taken from a human donor with non-small cell lung cancer. The rearrangement uses TRBV5-6 and TRBJ1-2, with D unclear. CDR3 loop: CASSRPGRRSSYGYTF. The CDR3, as DNA: TGTGCCAGCAGCCGACCCGGGAGGCGATCGTCCTATGGCTACACCTTC.